These T cell receptor beta chains were read from a single sample in a study of response to subunit inactivated influenza vaccine. MiXCR, run by TCRdb on the RT-PCR reads, gives a single entry per CDR3 protein. The table has fewer than 650,000 distinct CDR3 sequences, roughly 13% seen once. The sample was PBMCs from blood, taken 45 days after vaccination. The receptor set was obtained from a man aged 45-65 years who received an inactivated influenza vaccine. CDR3s include the opening cysteine and the closing phenylalanine or tryptophan. The D gene is left open where the match is weak. Not all rows give a size; the values are once, few, many and, for expanded clones, a class.

J gene: TRBJ2-7; V gene: TRBV29-1; clone size: many; D gene: TRBD2; CDR3 DNA: TGCAGCGTTCCCGGGACTAGCGGGGCCCCCTACGAGCAGTACTTC; CDR3 protein: CSVPGTSGAPYEQYF
J gene: TRBJ2-7; V gene: TRBV10-3; clone size: -; D gene: -; CDR3 DNA: TGTGCCATCAGGGATGGACCTAGGGGGACCTACGAGCAGTACTTC; CDR3 protein: CAIRDGPRGTYEQYF
J gene: TRBJ2-3; V gene: TRBV7-2; clone size: few; D gene: -; CDR3 DNA: TGTGCCAGCAGCTCCGGAGTTAGGGCAGATACGCAGTATTTT; CDR3 protein: CASSSGVRADTQYF
J gene: TRBJ2-4; V gene: TRBV21-1; clone size: -; D gene: -; CDR3 DNA: TGTGCCAGCAGCATAAGAAGACACCCCAGTAACTTC; CDR3 protein: CASSIRRHPSNF
J gene: TRBJ2-7; V gene: TRBV12-3/TRBV12-4; clone size: -; D gene: TRBD1; CDR3 DNA: TGTGCCAGCAGGGGTTCGACAGGGCCCTACGAGCAGTACTTC; CDR3 protein: CASRGSTGPYEQYF
J gene: TRBJ2-5; V gene: TRBV11-2; clone size: many; D gene: -; CDR3 DNA: TGTGCCAGCAGCCCCCCTTCTGGCAAAGAGACCCAGTACTTC; CDR3 protein: CASSPPSGKETQYF
J gene: TRBJ2-1; V gene: TRBV4-3; clone size: -; D gene: -; CDR3 DNA: TGCGCCAGCAGCCAAGATGGGGAGAGCTCCTACAATGAGCAGTTCTTC; CDR3 protein: CASSQDGESSYNEQFF
J gene: TRBJ2-3; V gene: TRBV7-2; clone size: few; D gene: -; CDR3 DNA: TGTGCCAGCAGCTTAGGGGCGGAGGCGCAGTATTTT; CDR3 protein: CASSLGAEAQYF
J gene: TRBJ1-2; V gene: TRBV6-1; clone size: -; D gene: -; CDR3 DNA: TGTGCCAGTGAGGGACTGGCTGGATACTATGGCTACACCTTC; CDR3 protein: CASEGLAGYYGYTF
J gene: TRBJ2-5; V gene: TRBV5-1; clone size: many; D gene: -; CDR3 DNA: TGTGCCAGCAGTTTATGGGGGGCCGGGGAGACCCAGTACTTC; CDR3 protein: CASSLWGAGETQYF
J gene: TRBJ2-1; V gene: TRBV25-1; clone size: -; D gene: -; CDR3 DNA: TGTGCCAGCAGTGAAACTAGGACAATCGCTTACAATGAGCAGTTCTTC; CDR3 protein: CASSETRTIAYNEQFF
J gene: TRBJ1-2; V gene: TRBV10-3; clone size: -; D gene: -; CDR3 DNA: TGTGCCATCGGCCGTGCCTACTATGGCTACACCTTC; CDR3 protein: CAIGRAYYGYTF
J gene: TRBJ2-1; V gene: TRBV20-1; clone size: few; D gene: -; CDR3 DNA: TGCAGTGCTCATAGGTTGGGCGGTACACAATGGACAGCCAATGAGCAGTTCTTC; CDR3 protein: CSAHRLGGTQWTANEQFF
J gene: TRBJ2-3; V gene: TRBV12-3/TRBV12-4; clone size: few; D gene: -; CDR3 DNA: TGTGCCAGCAGTCTCTACCGGCCGGGCACAGATACGCAGTATTTT; CDR3 protein: CASSLYRPGTDTQYF
J gene: TRBJ2-7; V gene: TRBV20-1; clone size: -; D gene: TRBD1; CDR3 DNA: TGCAGTGGTCGTCGGGACAGGGTTTCCGAGCAGTACTTC; CDR3 protein: CSGRRDRVSEQYF
J gene: TRBJ2-1; V gene: TRBV20-1; clone size: -; D gene: -; CDR3 DNA: TGCAGTGTACCGGGGTACAATGAGCAGTTCTTC; CDR3 protein: CSVPGYNEQFF
J gene: TRBJ2-7; V gene: TRBV20-1; clone size: -; D gene: TRBD2; CDR3 DNA: TGCAGTGCTCATTCCGGGACTAGCCCCAGCGAGCAGTACTTC; CDR3 protein: CSAHSGTSPSEQYF
J gene: TRBJ2-5; V gene: TRBV20-1; clone size: few; D gene: TRBD2; CDR3 DNA: TGCAGTGCTAGATCCGCGGAGCTAGCGGGAGAGACCCAGTACTTC; CDR3 protein: CSARSAELAGETQYF
J gene: TRBJ2-7; V gene: TRBV5-1; clone size: many; D gene: -; CDR3 DNA: TGCGCCAGCAGCTTGACCACACTCATCTACTCCTACGAGCAGTACTTC; CDR3 protein: CASSLTTLIYSYEQYF
J gene: TRBJ2-3; V gene: TRBV7-9; clone size: -; D gene: -; CDR3 DNA: TGTGCCAGCAGCCCTGGTACACAGGGGCAGTATTTT; CDR3 protein: CASSPGTQGQYF
J gene: TRBJ2-5; V gene: TRBV20-1; clone size: few; D gene: -; CDR3 DNA: TGCAGTGCTAGAGTAGCCAGGGGCACGGAGACCCAGTACTTC; CDR3 protein: CSARVARGTETQYF
J gene: TRBJ2-7; V gene: TRBV12-3/TRBV12-4; clone size: many; D gene: -; CDR3 DNA: TGTGCCAGCAGTCTATCCGGGACAAGTCTCCTCGAGCAGTACTTC; CDR3 protein: CASSLSGTSLLEQYF
J gene: TRBJ2-7; V gene: TRBV29-1; clone size: -; D gene: TRBD1; CDR3 DNA: TGCAGCGTTGAAGACTCGGACAGGGGGTACGAGCAGTACTTC; CDR3 protein: CSVEDSDRGYEQYF
J gene: TRBJ2-3; V gene: TRBV9; clone size: -; D gene: -; CDR3 DNA: TGTGCCAGCAGCGCGACTACACCAGATACGCAGTATTTT; CDR3 protein: CASSATTPDTQYF
J gene: TRBJ2-6; V gene: TRBV6-5; clone size: -; D gene: -; CDR3 DNA: TGTGCCAGCAGTTACTTGACAGGAGACTCTGGGGCCAACGTCCTGACTTTC; CDR3 protein: CASSYLTGDSGANVLTF
J gene: TRBJ1-1; V gene: TRBV11-2; clone size: once; D gene: TRBD1; CDR3 DNA: TGTGCCAGCAGCTCCTATCCCAGGGCAGGGGGGACTGAAGCTTTCTTT; CDR3 protein: CASSSYPRAGGTEAFF
J gene: TRBJ1-4; V gene: TRBV7-2; clone size: many; D gene: -; CDR3 DNA: TGTGCCAGCAGCTTAACGGGAGTTGTAACTGAAAAACTGTTTTTT; CDR3 protein: CASSLTGVVTEKLFF
J gene: TRBJ2-1; V gene: TRBV29-1; clone size: -; D gene: TRBD1; CDR3 DNA: TGCAGCGTGGAGAGGACAGGGGCGCTCCTTAGCTCCTACGATGAGCAGTTCTTC; CDR3 protein: CSVERTGALLSSYDEQFF
J gene: TRBJ1-5; V gene: TRBV4-3; clone size: few; D gene: -; CDR3 DNA: TGCGCCAGCAGCCAAGAAAAGGGGGGGCAGCCCCAGCATTTT; CDR3 protein: CASSQEKGGQPQHF
J gene: TRBJ1-4; V gene: TRBV20-1; clone size: -; D gene: -; CDR3 DNA: TGCAGTGCTAGATATCACCTCCTTGGCAGGGGTCGTGAAAAACTGTTTTTT; CDR3 protein: CSARYHLLGRGREKLFF